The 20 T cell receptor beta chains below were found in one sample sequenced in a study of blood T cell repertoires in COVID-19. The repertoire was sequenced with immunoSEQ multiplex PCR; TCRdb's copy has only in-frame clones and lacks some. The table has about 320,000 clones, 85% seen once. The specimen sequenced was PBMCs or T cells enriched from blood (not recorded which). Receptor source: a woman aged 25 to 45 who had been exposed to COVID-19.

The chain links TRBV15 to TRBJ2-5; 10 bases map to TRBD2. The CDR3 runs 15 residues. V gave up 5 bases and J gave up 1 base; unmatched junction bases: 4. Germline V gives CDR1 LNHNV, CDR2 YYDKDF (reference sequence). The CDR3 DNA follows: TGTGCCACCAGCCATAAGCGGGGGGGCCAAGAGACCCAGTACTTC. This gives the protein CATSHKRGGQETQYF.

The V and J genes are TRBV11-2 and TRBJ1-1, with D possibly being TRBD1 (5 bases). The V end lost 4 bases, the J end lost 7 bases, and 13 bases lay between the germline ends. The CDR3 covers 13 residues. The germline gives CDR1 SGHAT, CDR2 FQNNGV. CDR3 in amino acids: CASSSINRGEAFF. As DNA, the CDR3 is TGTGCCAGCAGCTCAATAAATAGGGGTGAAGCTTTCTTT.

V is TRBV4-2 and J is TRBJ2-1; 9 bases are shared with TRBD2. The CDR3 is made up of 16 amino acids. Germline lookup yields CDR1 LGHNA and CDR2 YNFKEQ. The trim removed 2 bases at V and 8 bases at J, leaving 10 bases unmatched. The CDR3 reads CASSQRDSGSGDEQFF. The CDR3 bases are TGTGCCAGCAGCCAACGGGATAGCGGGAGTGGGGATGAGCAGTTCTTC.

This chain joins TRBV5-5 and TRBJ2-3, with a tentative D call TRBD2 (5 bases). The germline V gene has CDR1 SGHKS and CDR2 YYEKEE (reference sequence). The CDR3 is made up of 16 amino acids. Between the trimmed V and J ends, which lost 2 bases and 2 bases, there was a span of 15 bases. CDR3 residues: CASSFPGNPNTDTQYF. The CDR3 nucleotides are TGTGCCAGCAGCTTCCCGGGGAATCCGAACACAGATACGCAGTATTTT.

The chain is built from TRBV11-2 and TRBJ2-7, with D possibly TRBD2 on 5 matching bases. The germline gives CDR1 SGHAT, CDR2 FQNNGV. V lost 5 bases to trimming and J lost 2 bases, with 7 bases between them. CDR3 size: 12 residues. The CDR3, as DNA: TGTGCCAGCAGCGCCGGGACCTACGAGCAGTACTTC. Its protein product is CASSAGTYEQYF. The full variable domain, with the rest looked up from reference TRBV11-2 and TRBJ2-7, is EAGVAQSPRYKIIEKRQSVAFWCNPISGHATLYWYQQILGQGPKLLIQFQNNGVVDDSQLPKDRFSAERLKGVDSTLKIQPAKLEDSAVYLCASSAGTYEQYFGPGTRLTVT.

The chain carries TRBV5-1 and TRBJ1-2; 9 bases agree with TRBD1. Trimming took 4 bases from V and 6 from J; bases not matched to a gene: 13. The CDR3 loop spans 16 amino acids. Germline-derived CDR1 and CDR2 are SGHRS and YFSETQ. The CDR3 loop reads CASSPGQGSLIDGYTF. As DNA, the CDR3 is TGCGCCAGCAGCCCCGGACAGGGGTCATTAATTGATGGCTACACCTTC.

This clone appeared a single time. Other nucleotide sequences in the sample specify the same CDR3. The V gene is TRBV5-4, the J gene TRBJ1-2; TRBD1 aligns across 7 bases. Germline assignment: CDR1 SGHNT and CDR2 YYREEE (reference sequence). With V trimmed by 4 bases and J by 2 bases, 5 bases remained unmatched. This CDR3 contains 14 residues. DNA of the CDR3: TGTGCCAGCAGCCTGGGACAGCAAAACTATGGCTACACCTTC. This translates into CASSLGQQNYGYTF.

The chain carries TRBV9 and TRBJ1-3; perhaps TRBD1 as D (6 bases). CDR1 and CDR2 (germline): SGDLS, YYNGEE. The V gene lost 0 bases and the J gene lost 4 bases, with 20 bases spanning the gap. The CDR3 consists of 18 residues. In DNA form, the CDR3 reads TGTGCCAGCAGCGTAGTGGGACAAGCGGAATTCTCCGGAAACACCATATATTTT. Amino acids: CASSVVGQAEFSGNTIYF.

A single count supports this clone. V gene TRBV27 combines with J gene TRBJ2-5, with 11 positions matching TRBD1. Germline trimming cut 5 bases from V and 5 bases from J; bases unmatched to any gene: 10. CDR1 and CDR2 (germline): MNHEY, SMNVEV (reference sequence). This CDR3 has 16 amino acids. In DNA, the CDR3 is TGTGCCAGCAGTACGTCCGGGACAGGGGGAGTCGAGACCCAGTACTTC. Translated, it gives CASSTSGTGGVETQYF.

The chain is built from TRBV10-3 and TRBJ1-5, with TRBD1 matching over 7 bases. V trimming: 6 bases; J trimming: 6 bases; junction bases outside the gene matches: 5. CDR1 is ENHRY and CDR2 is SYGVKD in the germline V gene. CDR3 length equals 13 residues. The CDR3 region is CAISRDSAQPQHF. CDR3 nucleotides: TGTGCCATCAGCAGGGACAGCGCTCAGCCCCAGCATTTT.

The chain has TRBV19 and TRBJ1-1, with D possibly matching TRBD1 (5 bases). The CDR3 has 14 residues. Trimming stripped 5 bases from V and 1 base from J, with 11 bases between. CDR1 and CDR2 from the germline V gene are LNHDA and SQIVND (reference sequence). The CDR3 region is CASSVRQGNTEAFF. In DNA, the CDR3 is TGTGCCAGTAGTGTTCGGCAGGGGAACACTGAAGCTTTCTTT.

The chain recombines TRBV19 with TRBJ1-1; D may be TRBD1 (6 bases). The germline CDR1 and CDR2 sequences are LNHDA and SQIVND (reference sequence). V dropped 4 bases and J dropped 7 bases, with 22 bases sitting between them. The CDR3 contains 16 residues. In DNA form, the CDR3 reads TGTGCCAGTAGTACCACAGGGAAAACCTGGAGGAGTGAAGCTTTCTTT. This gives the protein CASSTTGKTWRSEAFF.

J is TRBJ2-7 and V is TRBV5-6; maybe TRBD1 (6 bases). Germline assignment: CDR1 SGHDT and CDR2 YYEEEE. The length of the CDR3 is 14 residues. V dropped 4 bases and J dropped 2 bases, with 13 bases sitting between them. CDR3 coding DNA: TGTGCCAGCAGCGAGGACAGTTGGGCCTACGAGCAGTACTTC. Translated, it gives CASSEDSWAYEQYF. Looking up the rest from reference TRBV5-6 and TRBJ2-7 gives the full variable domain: DAGVTQSPTHLIKTRGQQVTLRCSPKSGHDTVSWYQQALGQGPQFIFQYYEEEERQRGNFPDRFSGHQFPNYSSELNVNALLLGDSALYLCASSEDSWAYEQYFGPGTRLTVT.

CDR3 loop: CASGEPGGKNTGELFF. The DNA of the CDR3 is TGTGCCAGCGGGGAACCTGGGGGGAAGAACACCGGGGAGCTGTTTTTT. J is TRBJ2-2 and V is TRBV28; D perhaps matches TRBD2 (6 bases). Trimming removed 8 bases at V and 1 base at J, with 17 bases between. CDR3 length: 16 residues. Germline values: CDR1 MDHEN, CDR2 SYDVKM. Full variable domain (missing parts from reference TRBV28 and TRBJ2-2): DVKVTQSSRYLVKRTGEKVFLECVQDMDHENMFWYRQDPGLGLRLIYFSYDVKMKEKGDIPEGYSVSREKKERFSLILESASTNQTSMYLCASGEPGGKNTGELFFGEGSRLTVL.

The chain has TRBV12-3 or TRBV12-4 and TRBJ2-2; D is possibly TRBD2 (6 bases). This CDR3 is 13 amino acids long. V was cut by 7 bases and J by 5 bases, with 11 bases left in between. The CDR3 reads CASTQRETGELFF. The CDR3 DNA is TGTGCCAGCACACAACGGGAGACCGGGGAGCTGTTTTTT.

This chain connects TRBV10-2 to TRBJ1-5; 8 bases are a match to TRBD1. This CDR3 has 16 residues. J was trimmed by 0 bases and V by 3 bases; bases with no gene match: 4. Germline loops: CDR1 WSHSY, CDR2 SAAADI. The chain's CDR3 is CASSEGTGYSNQPQHF. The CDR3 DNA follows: TGCGCCAGCAGTGAAGGGACAGGATATAGCAATCAGCCCCAGCATTTT.

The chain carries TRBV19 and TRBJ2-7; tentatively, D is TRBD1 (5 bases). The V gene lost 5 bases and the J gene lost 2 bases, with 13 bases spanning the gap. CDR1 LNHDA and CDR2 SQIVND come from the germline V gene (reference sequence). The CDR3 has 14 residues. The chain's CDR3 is CASSGDLGAYEQYF. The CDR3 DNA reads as TGTGCCAGTAGTGGTGATTTAGGGGCCTACGAGCAGTACTTC.

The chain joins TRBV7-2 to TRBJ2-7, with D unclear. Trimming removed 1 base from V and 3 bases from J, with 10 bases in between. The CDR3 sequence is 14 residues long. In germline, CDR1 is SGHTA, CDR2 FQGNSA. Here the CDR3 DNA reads TGTGCCAGCAGCTTAGATAGTTACTACTACGAGCAGTACTTC. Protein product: CASSLDSYYYEQYF.

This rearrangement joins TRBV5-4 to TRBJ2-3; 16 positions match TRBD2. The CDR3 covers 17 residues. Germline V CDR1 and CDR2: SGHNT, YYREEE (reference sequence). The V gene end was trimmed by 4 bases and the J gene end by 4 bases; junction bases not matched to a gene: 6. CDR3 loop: CASSTGTSGRGADTQYF. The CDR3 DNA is TGTGCCAGCAGCACAGGGACTAGCGGGAGGGGGGCAGATACGCAGTATTTT.

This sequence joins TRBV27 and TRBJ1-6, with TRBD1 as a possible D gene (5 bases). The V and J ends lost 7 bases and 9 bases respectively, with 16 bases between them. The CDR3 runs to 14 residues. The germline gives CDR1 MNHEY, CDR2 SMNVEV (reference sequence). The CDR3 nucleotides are TGTGCCAGCACCCTGGGGGGGGTACGTTCACCCCTCCACTTT. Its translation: CASTLGGVRSPLHF.